These 27 T cell receptor beta chains were sequenced from one sample in a study of CD8+ T cells in alopecia areata. cDNA prepared by RNA extraction and subsequent reverse transcription served as the template for sequencing. TCRdb's table, derived via immunoSEQ multiplex PCR, lists solely in-frame clones and lacks some. The table has some 51,000 clones, approximately 96% seen once. The material sequenced was CD8+ T cells sorted from blood, taken at week 0. The origin of the receptors is a human donor with alopecia areata.

The chain carries TRBV4-1 and TRBJ2-7, with 10 bases aligning to TRBD2. J lost 2 bases, V lost 4 bases, and 5 bases had no gene match. The CDR3 loop spans 15 amino acids. Germline CDR1 is MGHRA and CDR2 is YSYEKL. The CDR3 loop reads CASSRGLAETYEQYF. Written as DNA, the CDR3 is TGCGCCAGCAGCCGAGGACTAGCGGAAACCTACGAGCAGTACTTC.

The count of this clone is one. The chain combines TRBV4-1 with TRBJ2-6; D is possibly TRBD1 (5 bases). V was pared by 6 bases and J by 1 base, with 10 bases between. The CDR3 has 15 amino acids. Germline values: CDR1 MGHRA, CDR2 YSYEKL. The CDR3 loop is CASRQVDSGANVLTF. The CDR3 DNA is TGCGCCAGCAGACAGGTAGATTCTGGGGCCAACGTCCTGACTTTC.

This sequence joins TRBV7-9 and TRBJ1-1, with D possibly TRBD1 on 6 matching bases. Germline-derived CDR1 and CDR2 are SEHNR and FQNEAQ (reference sequence). The CDR3 loop spans 12 amino acids. V was trimmed by 10 bases and J by 5 bases, leaving 14 bases between them. The CDR3 sequence is CAIRGTSTEAFF. The CDR3 region has the DNA TGTGCCATAAGGGGGACGAGTACTGAAGCTTTCTTT.

CDR3 amino acids: CASSVGDYEQYF. The CDR3 DNA follows: TGCGCCAGCAGCGTCGGCGACTACGAGCAGTACTTC. V gene TRBV5-1 combines with J gene TRBJ2-7, with unresolved D. V was trimmed by 4 bases and J by 3 bases, leaving 8 bases between them. The germline V gene encodes CDR1 SGHRS and CDR2 YFSETQ. This CDR3 contains 12 residues.

This chain joins TRBV5-6 and TRBJ2-7; TRBD1 agrees at 8 bases. The J segment lost 0 bases and the V segment lost 5 bases, leaving 7 bases of the junction unmatched. CDR1 is SGHDT and CDR2 is YYEEEE in the germline V gene. This CDR3 comprises 15 residues. CDR3 residues: CASRVGTGLSYEQYF. In DNA, the CDR3 is TGTGCCAGCAGGGTGGGGACAGGTCTCTCCTACGAGCAGTACTTC.

This CDR3 is CASSETPEQYF. In DNA form, the CDR3 reads TGTGCCAGCAGTGAAACCCCCGAGCAGTACTTC. This chain links TRBV2 with TRBJ2-7; unclear D gene. CDR1 and CDR2 from the germline V gene are SNHLY and FYNNEI. V was clipped by 2 bases and J by 6 bases, with 5 bases between them. CDR3 length: 11 residues.

The CDR3 sequence is CSVEVPGQSIYNEQFF. The CDR3 DNA reads as TGCAGCGTTGAAGTCCCGGGACAGAGCATTTACAATGAGCAGTTCTTC. This chain connects TRBV29-1 to TRBJ2-1; TRBD1 matches at 7 bases. The CDR3 covers 16 residues. Trimming removed 1 base from V and 4 bases from J; junction bases left unmatched: 10. Per the germline V gene, CDR1 is SQVTM and CDR2 is ANQGSEA.

This sequence joins TRBV19 and TRBJ2-7; no firm D call. Germline CDR1 and CDR2: LNHDA and SQIVND (reference sequence). The CDR3 has 13 amino acids. V dropped 6 bases and J dropped 3 bases, with 12 bases sitting between them. This chain's CDR3 is CASSPALYYEQYF. CDR3 in DNA: TGTGCCAGTAGCCCGGCGCTATACTACGAGCAGTACTTC.

The chain joins TRBV5-6 to TRBJ2-1; TRBD2 matches at 8 bases. J was trimmed by 4 bases and V by 3 bases; bases with no gene match: 6. Germline V lookup: CDR1 SGHDT, CDR2 YYEEEE. CDR3 length: 15 residues. DNA for the CDR3: TGTGCCAGCAGCTCCGGGACGGGGGGGTACAATGAGCAGTTCTTC. It translates to CASSSGTGGYNEQFF.

The chain carries TRBV28 and TRBJ2-7, with 7 bases fitting TRBD2. This CDR3 is 15 amino acids long. V shed 6 bases and J 1 base; nucleotides not matched to a gene: 9. From germline, CDR1 is MDHEN and CDR2 SYDVKM. CDR3 sequence (DNA): TGTGCCAGCAGCCCCAACAGCGGGGTTTCCTACGAGCAGTACTTC. It is translated as CASSPNSGVSYEQYF.

V gene TRBV10-1 combines with J gene TRBJ2-7, with D uncertain. The CDR3 runs 10 residues. The germline V gene encodes CDR1 WNHNN and CDR2 SYGVQD (reference sequence). Trimming cost V 6 bases and J 3 bases, with 3 bases left between them. CDR3 sequence: CASRNYEQYF. CDR3 coding DNA: TGCGCCAGCAGAAACTACGAGCAGTACTTC.

V gene TRBV2 combines with J gene TRBJ2-5; TRBD2 is a possible D gene (5 bases). This CDR3 has 14 amino acids. Germline V gene data show CDR1 as SNHLY and CDR2 as FYNNEI. Between the trimmed V and J ends, which lost 6 bases and 2 bases, there was a span of 13 bases. In DNA form, the CDR3 reads TGTGCCAGCAGAGATAGCCGGGAACAAGAGACCCAGTACTTC. Protein sequence: CASRDSREQETQYF.

The chain combines TRBV5-1 with TRBJ2-5; D remains unclear. The DNA end is a closer match to TRBJ2-7, so the J assignment may be wrong. Looked up from germline, CDR1 is SGHRS and CDR2 is YFSETQ. The CDR3 runs to 13 residues. CDR3 sequence: CASSFANNYEQYF. CDR3 bases: TGCGCCAGCAGCTTCGCAAATAACTACGAGCAGTACTTC.

This chain uses TRBV29-1 with TRBJ2-3, with a tentative D call TRBD1 (5 bases). V was clipped by 6 bases and J by 3 bases, with 10 bases between them. CDR3 length: 12 amino acids. Germline lookup yields CDR1 SQVTM and CDR2 ANQGSEA. The CDR3 sequence: CSVGVGTDTQYF. CDR3 DNA sequence: TGCAGCGTAGGGGTAGGGACAGATACGCAGTATTTT.

This clone showed up just once. The J gene is TRBJ2-7, the V gene TRBV4-2; D not resolved. The ends were cut back, 2 bases at V and 2 bases at J, with 7 bases in the middle. CDR3 size: 13 residues. Germline V gene data show CDR1 as LGHNA and CDR2 as YNFKEQ. CDR3 sequence reads: CASSQSGTYEQYF. CDR3 coding DNA: TGTGCCAGCAGCCAATCCGGTACCTACGAGCAGTACTTC.

V usage is TRBV7-6 and J usage is TRBJ2-7; D remains ambiguous. CDR3 size: 15 residues. The germline gives CDR1 SGHVS, CDR2 FNYEAQ. The germline V and J ends were trimmed by 0 bases and 1 base, with 10 bases remaining between them. CDR3 amino acids: CASSLAPDGSYEQYF. The CDR3 DNA reads TGTGCCAGCAGCTTAGCGCCTGACGGATCCTACGAGCAGTACTTC.

The chain is built from TRBV11-2 and TRBJ2-7; D is uncertain. V lost 1 base and J 9 bases, leaving 7 bases between the germline ends. This CDR3 has 11 residues. In germline, CDR1 is SGHAT, CDR2 FQNNGV. The CDR3 here is CASSLAASQYF. The CDR3 DNA reads as TGTGCCAGCAGCTTAGCGGCTTCGCAGTACTTC.

About this clone itself: At one boundary the junction diverges from the germline segment, which might be a read error. The rearrangement links TRBV6-1 to TRBJ2-7; 8 bases match TRBD2. This CDR3 spans 17 amino acids. Germline values: CDR1 MNHNS, CDR2 SASEGT. The CDR3 DNA is TGTGCCATCAGTGAATTTTCAGGGACTAGGGTACCCTACGAGCAGTACTTC. Translating it yields CAISEFSGTRVPYEQYF.

The chain uses TRBV5-4 and TRBJ2-7, with no clear D. Germline CDR1 and CDR2: SGHNT and YYREEE (reference sequence). V was clipped by 0 bases and J by 6 bases, with 7 bases between them. The length of the CDR3 is 12 residues. The CDR3 sequence is CASSLAGREQYF. The CDR3 region has the DNA TGTGCCAGCAGCTTGGCCGGGCGCGAGCAGTACTTC.

The rearrangement uses TRBV6-6 and TRBJ2-7; 7 nucleotides align to TRBD1. J lost 3 bases, V lost 4 bases, and 9 bases had no gene match. CDR1 is MNHNY and CDR2 is SVGAGI in the germline V gene (reference sequence). The CDR3 covers 15 residues. The CDR3 DNA follows: TGTGCCAGCAGTTCCGCCTGGACAGGTTACTACGAGCAGTACTTC. This translates into CASSSAWTGYYEQYF.

The chain combines TRBV4-3 with TRBJ2-2; 9 positions agree with TRBD1. Germline V gives CDR1 LGHNA, CDR2 YSLEER. Trimming cost V 4 bases and J 5 bases; bases outside gene matches: 11. The CDR3 is made up of 17 amino acids. This CDR3 is CASSRDPGQGGTGELFF. Written as DNA, the CDR3 is TGCGCCAGCAGCCGTGACCCGGGACAGGGTGGAACCGGGGAGCTGTTTTTT.

The chain couples TRBV2 to TRBJ2-2; D is ambiguous. Germline CDR1 is SNHLY and CDR2 is FYNNEI. This CDR3 has 17 amino acids. The ends were cut back, 3 bases at V and 2 bases at J, with 16 bases in the middle. The CDR3 DNA follows: TGTGCCAGCAGTGATTGGCCGCTTAAAGGAAACACCGGGGAGCTGTTTTTT. The encoded protein is CASSDWPLKGNTGELFF.

This clone occurred once. In DNA form, the CDR3 reads TGCGCCAGCAGCCAAAGCGGGGGGGGTCCGACCTCCTACAATGAGCAGTTCTTC. It yields the protein CASSQSGGGPTSYNEQFF. The rearrangement links TRBV4-3 to TRBJ2-1; 10 bases match TRBD2. Trimming cost V 2 bases and J 0 bases; bases outside gene matches: 7. This CDR3 is 18 amino acids long. Germline values: CDR1 LGHNA, CDR2 YSLEER.

The J gene is TRBJ1-2, the V gene TRBV2, with 10 bases aligning to TRBD1. J was trimmed by 8 bases and V by 6 bases; bases with no gene match: 6. This CDR3 has 13 amino acids. In germline, CDR1 is SNHLY, CDR2 FYNNEI. The CDR3 DNA sequence: TGTGCCAGCAGGGGGGGGACAGGGGACGGCTACACCTTC. Encoded protein: CASRGGTGDGYTF.

This chain links TRBV5-1 with TRBJ2-7, with a weak D call TRBD1 (6 bases). The ends were cut back, 3 bases at V and 4 bases at J, with 11 bases in the middle. Per the germline V gene, CDR1 is SGHRS and CDR2 is YFSETQ. The CDR3 has 13 amino acids. This CDR3 is CASSSQGSYEQYF. In DNA, the CDR3 is TGCGCCAGCAGCTCACAGGGAAGTTACGAGCAGTACTTC.

This rearrangement joins TRBV19 to TRBJ2-1; D gene uncertain. V dropped 3 bases and J dropped 5 bases, with 11 bases sitting between them. This CDR3 is built from 14 residues. CDR1 and CDR2 (germline): LNHDA, SQIVND (reference sequence). CDR3 DNA sequence: TGTGCCAGTAGTATTACCGGGTCCCACAATGAGCAGTTCTTC. It is translated as CASSITGSHNEQFF.

The rearrangement links TRBV11-1 to TRBJ2-7; D ambiguous. V was clipped by 1 base and J by 1 base, with 8 bases between them. Germline loops: CDR1 SGHAT, CDR2 FQDESV (reference sequence). The CDR3 runs 14 residues. The CDR3 DNA is TGTGCCAGCAGCTTAGTGACCAGGTCCTACGAGCAGTACTTC. Protein sequence: CASSLVTRSYEQYF.